The 14 T cell receptor beta chains below come from one sample, sequenced in a study of shared clonotypes between healthy human individuals. Sequenced by immunoSEQ multiplex PCR; TCRdb stores in-frame clones only, minus some. The sample lists about 520,000 clones, approximately 78% occurring once. The sample was PBMCs. Receptors originate from a middle-aged woman in good health. Some clones in this sample may be carry-over from other donors' samples.

The chain employs TRBV28 and TRBJ2-5, with a possible D match to TRBD2 (6 bases). CDR3 length equals 14 residues. Between the trimmed V and J ends, which lost 4 bases and 4 bases, there was a span of 13 bases. Germline CDR1 reads MDHEN; CDR2 reads SYDVKM. Here the CDR3 reads CASSYPGGAETQYF. The CDR3 DNA reads TGTGCCAGCAGTTACCCAGGAGGGGCAGAGACCCAGTACTTC.

This clone was counted a few times. The CDR3 sequence is CASFRDRGAEQYF. The CDR3 region has the DNA TGTGCCAGCTTCCGGGACAGGGGAGCCGAGCAGTACTTC. V gene TRBV28 combines with J gene TRBJ2-7; TRBD1 matches at 10 bases. V lost 8 bases, J lost 6 bases, and 7 bases stayed unmatched. There are 13 residues in the CDR3. Germline assignment: CDR1 MDHEN and CDR2 SYDVKM.

J is TRBJ2-7 and V is TRBV25-1; 8 bases align to TRBD2. This CDR3 is 13 amino acids long. Looked up from germline, CDR1 is MGHDK and CDR2 is SYGVNS. The V gene end was trimmed by 6 bases and the J gene end by 12 bases; junction bases not matched to a gene: 13. Here the CDR3 DNA reads TGTGCCAGCAGCCACCTGACTAGCGCGGTGCGGTACTTC. Amino acid sequence: CASSHLTSAVRYF.

V usage is TRBV23-1 and J usage is TRBJ2-7, with TRBD1 matching 8 bases. TRBV23-1 is marked as an open reading frame, function uncertain. J gave up 3 bases and V 7 bases, and 20 bases lay outside the gene matches. The CDR3 has 18 amino acids. The CDR3 reads CASTGHPVIWGTGYEQYF. CDR3 DNA: TGCGCCAGCACGGGGCACCCCGTCATATGGGGGACAGGCTACGAGCAGTACTTC.

Worth noting for this clone: In the same sample, other DNA sequences code for this CDR3. The genes are TRBV5-4 and TRBJ1-2; D might be TRBD1 (5 bases). The germline V gene encodes CDR1 SGHNT and CDR2 YYREEE (reference sequence). Trimming shortened V by 2 bases and J by 4 bases, and 6 bases separated the two germline ends. This CDR3 region has 12 residues. DNA for the CDR3: TGTGCCAGCAGCTTAGACAGCTATGGCTACACCTTC. This encodes CASSLDSYGYTF.

The chain couples TRBV27 to TRBJ2-2; no firm D call. V was trimmed by 1 base and J by 0 bases, leaving 3 bases between them. Germline V gives CDR1 MNHEY, CDR2 SMNVEV (reference sequence). The CDR3 is 14 residues long. CDR3 in DNA: TGTGCCAGCAGTTTATTGGCGAACACCGGGGAGCTGTTTTTT. Translation: CASSLLANTGELFF.

J is TRBJ2-2 and V is TRBV4-1; 7 bases line up with TRBD1. V was pared by 0 bases and J by 3 bases, with 10 bases of the junction left unmatched. In germline, CDR1 is MGHRA, CDR2 YSYEKL. The CDR3 sequence is 18 residues long. Written as DNA, the CDR3 is TGCGCCAGCAGCCAAGAAAAGGTGGGACAGCTCGACACCGGGGAGCTGTTTTTT. Protein sequence: CASSQEKVGQLDTGELFF.

This clone was observed a few times. The chain couples TRBV7-2 to TRBJ1-2, with 10 nucleotides matching TRBD1. From germline, CDR1 is SGHTA and CDR2 FQGNSA. The J segment lost 4 bases and the V segment lost 4 bases, leaving 6 bases of the junction unmatched. The CDR3 totals 15 residues. The CDR3 spells CASSSRQGAGYGYTF. CDR3 DNA sequence: TGTGCCAGCAGCTCAAGACAGGGGGCCGGCTATGGCTACACCTTC. Filled out from reference TRBV7-2 and TRBJ1-2, the complete variable domain reads GAGVSQSPSNKVTEKGKDVELRCDPISGHTALYWYRQSLGQGLEFLIYFQGNSAPDKSGLPSDRFSAERTGGSVSTLTIQRTQQEDSAVYLCASSSRQGAGYGYTFGSGTRLTVV.

V usage is TRBV19 and J usage is TRBJ1-1; possibly TRBD1 for D (6 bases). This CDR3 contains 14 residues. Between the trimmed V and J ends, which lost 3 bases and 7 bases, there was a span of 15 bases. Germline V gene sequence: CDR1 LNHDA, CDR2 SQIVND (reference sequence). The CDR3 DNA sequence: TGTGCCAGTAGTATCTACAGGGCAGGTGGTGAAGCTTTCTTT. As protein: CASSIYRAGGEAFF.

This rearrangement joins TRBV7-9 to TRBJ2-3, with 10 bases identical to TRBD2. This CDR3 is 15 amino acids long. Germline loops: CDR1 SEHNR, CDR2 FQNEAQ (reference sequence). V shed 4 bases and J 6 bases; nucleotides not matched to a gene: 7. The CDR3 sequence is CASSSRTSGADTQYF. CDR3 sequence (DNA): TGTGCCAGCAGCTCGCGGACTAGCGGAGCTGATACGCAGTATTTT.

The rearrangement joins TRBV7-3 to TRBJ2-6; D assignment may be TRBD1 or TRBD2 (5 bases each). There are 15 residues in the CDR3. Germline V gives CDR1 SGHTA, CDR2 FQGTGA. The V end lost 3 bases, the J end lost 1 base, and 7 bases lay between the germline ends. CDR3 in amino acids: CASSFGGSGANVLTF. Here the CDR3 DNA reads TGTGCCAGCAGCTTTGGGGGATCTGGGGCCAACGTCCTGACTTTC.

The V call is TRBV6-1, the J call TRBJ1-5; D might be TRBD1 (5 bases). This CDR3 comprises 15 residues. The germline gives CDR1 MNHNS, CDR2 SASEGT. Trimming stripped 7 bases from V and 5 bases from J, with 18 bases between. The CDR3 DNA reads as TGTGCCAGCACCCAGGGTCCGATACCGGATCAGCCCCAGCATTTT. Amino acid sequence: CASTQGPIPDQPQHF.

This chain connects TRBV5-1 to TRBJ2-3; 7 bases line up with TRBD2. The CDR3 has 20 residues. The germline gives CDR1 SGHRS, CDR2 YFSETQ. V lost 4 bases to trimming and J lost 2 bases; unmatched junction nucleotides: 22. The CDR3 DNA sequence: TGCGCCAGCAGCGCACTTATCCGCCCCCGGGGCGGGAGCCCCACAGATACGCAGTATTTT. This codes for CASSALIRPRGGSPTDTQYF.

This clone was recorded once. This CDR3 is CASSLSMRAGGVYEQYF. The CDR3 DNA reads TGTGCCAGCAGCTTATCGATGCGAGCGGGAGGTGTATACGAGCAGTACTTC. J is TRBJ2-7 and V is TRBV7-8, with 9 positions matching TRBD2. CDR3 length: 17 residues. The V segment lost 2 bases and the J segment 4 bases; nucleotides outside the gene matches: 12. Germline CDR1 and CDR2: SGHVS and FQNEAQ.